These 14 T cell receptor beta chains originate from one sample sequenced in a study of identifying expanded T cells in peripheral blood. Method: immunoSEQ multiplex PCR; TCRdb's copy keeps in-frame clones and lacks some. The sample yields about 110,000 clones, roughly 89% seen once. Sequencing was carried out using blood. The source is a person between 18 and 69 years old in good health.

The chain has TRBV6-1 and TRBJ2-7; TRBD1 aligns across 8 bases. This CDR3 contains 13 residues. The trim removed 6 bases at V and 2 bases at J, leaving 3 bases unmatched. The V gene's germline CDR1 is MNHNS and CDR2 SASEGT. The CDR3 reads CASSGTGTYEQYF. The CDR3 bases are TGTGCCAGCAGCGGGACAGGAACCTACGAGCAGTACTTC.

This clone has only one observation. The V and J genes are TRBV7-2 and TRBJ2-3; D might be TRBD2 (7 bases). Trimming left V 7 bases short and J 4 bases short, with 18 bases between. The CDR3 consists of 15 residues. Germline values: CDR1 SGHTA, CDR2 FQGNSA. CDR3 region: CASTDNTGRADTQYF. In nucleotides, the CDR3 is TGTGCCAGCACCGATAACACAGGGAGGGCAGATACGCAGTATTTT.

This clone was counted a few times. The chain is built from TRBV14 and TRBJ2-7; D remains unclear. This CDR3 is 12 amino acids long. Germline V gives CDR1 SGHDN, CDR2 FVKESK. Trimming took off 4 bases at V and 7 bases at J, with 11 bases between the two ends. The CDR3 DNA sequence: TGTGCCAGCAGCCTAAATCGGCGAGAGCAGTACTTC. It yields the protein CASSLNRREQYF.

The gene calls are TRBV28 and TRBJ1-6; no reliable D call. The germline V and J ends were trimmed by 5 bases and 10 bases, with 15 bases remaining between them. CDR3 length: 14 residues. The V gene's germline CDR1 is MDHEN and CDR2 SYDVKM. This CDR3 reads CASSLRVVRSPLHF. CDR3 DNA sequence: TGTGCCAGCAGTCTCCGGGTGGTAAGGTCACCCCTCCACTTT. The variable domain in full, with the rest retrieved from reference TRBV28 and TRBJ1-6, is DVKVTQSSRYLVKRTGEKVFLECVQDMDHENMFWYRQDPGLGLRLIYFSYDVKMKEKGDIPEGYSVSREKKERFSLILESASTNQTSMYLCASSLRVVRSPLHFGNGTRLTVT.

V usage is TRBV4-1 and J usage is TRBJ2-5; 7 bases fit TRBD1. Germline V gives CDR1 MGHRA, CDR2 YSYEKL. Trimming at V came to 0 bases and at J to 7 bases, leaving 14 bases not matched to a gene. CDR3 length: 17 residues. The CDR3 loop is CASSQEWDSLRVRTQYF. DNA for the CDR3: TGCGCCAGCAGCCAAGAGTGGGACAGCCTCCGGGTTAGGACCCAGTACTTC.

V and J are TRBV6-5 and TRBJ1-2; D is unclear. This CDR3 is 13 amino acids long. With 2 bases removed from V and 8 bases from J, the gap between germline ends came to 12 bases. Germline V lookup: CDR1 MNHEY, CDR2 SVGAGI. The CDR3 is CASSYRTTGGYTF. The CDR3 DNA follows: TGTGCCAGCAGTTACAGGACGACGGGCGGCTACACCTTC.

In its sample, this clone was seen a few times. The genes are TRBV5-4 and TRBJ1-2; D is uncertain. This CDR3 is 13 amino acids long. V lost 2 bases to trimming and J lost 4 bases, with 9 bases between them. CDR1 and CDR2 (germline): SGHNT, YYREEE (reference sequence). The CDR3 region has the DNA TGTGCCAGCAGCTTTGAGGAAGTCTATGGCTACACCTTC. Protein sequence: CASSFEEVYGYTF.

The chain is built from TRBV6-5 and TRBJ2-5, with 9 bases fitting TRBD1. Germline loops: CDR1 MNHEY, CDR2 SVGAGI. This CDR3 comprises 15 residues. V shed 2 bases, J shed 5 bases, and the junction held 6 bases outside the gene matches. CDR3 sequence (DNA): TGTGCCAGCAGTTACACCGGGACAGGGTGGGAGACCCAGTACTTC. It codes for CASSYTGTGWETQYF.

This chain connects TRBV14 to TRBJ2-5; the D is unclear. The CDR3 length is 12 residues. Trimming cost V 2 bases and J 5 bases, with 6 bases left between them. Germline-derived CDR1 and CDR2 are SGHDN and FVKESK. CDR3 sequence reads: CASSQSLETQYF. CDR3 bases: TGTGCCAGCAGCCAAAGTCTCGAGACCCAGTACTTC.

The chain couples TRBV29-1 to TRBJ2-3; D not resolved. Germline assignment: CDR1 SQVTM and CDR2 ANQGSEA. V was trimmed by 5 bases and J by 2 bases, leaving 20 bases between them. The CDR3 contains 16 residues. CDR3 bases: TGCAGCGTTCGTCTCTCGTCGGGCTCCTACACAGATACGCAGTATTTT. This codes for CSVRLSSGSYTDTQYF.

J is TRBJ1-4 and V is TRBV28, with a weak D call TRBD1 (6 bases). The CDR3 sequence is 16 residues long. V was pared by 3 bases and J by 3 bases, with 14 bases between. From germline, CDR1 is MDHEN and CDR2 SYDVKM. The CDR3 here is CASSFRQAAANEKLFF. The CDR3 region has the DNA TGTGCCAGCAGTTTTAGACAGGCAGCAGCTAATGAAAAACTGTTTTTT.

J is TRBJ2-2 and V is TRBV5-4; 7 nucleotides align to TRBD1. The CDR3 covers 15 residues. J was trimmed by 1 base and V by 4 bases; bases with no gene match: 4. CDR1 SGHNT and CDR2 YYREEE come from the germline V gene (reference sequence). The CDR3 DNA is TGTGCCAGCAGCCTGGGACAGAGGAACACCGGGGAGCTGTTTTTT. Translating gives CASSLGQRNTGELFF.

The V gene is TRBV4-2, the J gene TRBJ2-4, with D possibly being TRBD1 or TRBD2 (5 bases each). Deletions cut 5 bases from V and 12 bases from J, with 23 bases between. Germline assignment: CDR1 LGHNA and CDR2 YNFKEQ. CDR3 length equals 15 residues. The CDR3: CASSMGIGGEDPQYF. For the CDR3, the DNA is TGTGCCAGCAGCATGGGAATTGGGGGAGAAGACCCTCAGTACTTC.

In nucleotides, the CDR3 is TGTGCCAGCAGTTACTCGACACCTGTTACAGGCGCCTTTATGTTCTTC. It specifies CASSYSTPVTGAFMFF. The genes are TRBV6-6 and TRBJ2-1; possible D gene TRBD1, 5 bases. Trimming removed 0 bases from V and 15 bases from J, with 24 bases in between. The CDR3 covers 16 residues. Germline CDR1 reads MNHNY; CDR2 reads SVGAGI (reference sequence).